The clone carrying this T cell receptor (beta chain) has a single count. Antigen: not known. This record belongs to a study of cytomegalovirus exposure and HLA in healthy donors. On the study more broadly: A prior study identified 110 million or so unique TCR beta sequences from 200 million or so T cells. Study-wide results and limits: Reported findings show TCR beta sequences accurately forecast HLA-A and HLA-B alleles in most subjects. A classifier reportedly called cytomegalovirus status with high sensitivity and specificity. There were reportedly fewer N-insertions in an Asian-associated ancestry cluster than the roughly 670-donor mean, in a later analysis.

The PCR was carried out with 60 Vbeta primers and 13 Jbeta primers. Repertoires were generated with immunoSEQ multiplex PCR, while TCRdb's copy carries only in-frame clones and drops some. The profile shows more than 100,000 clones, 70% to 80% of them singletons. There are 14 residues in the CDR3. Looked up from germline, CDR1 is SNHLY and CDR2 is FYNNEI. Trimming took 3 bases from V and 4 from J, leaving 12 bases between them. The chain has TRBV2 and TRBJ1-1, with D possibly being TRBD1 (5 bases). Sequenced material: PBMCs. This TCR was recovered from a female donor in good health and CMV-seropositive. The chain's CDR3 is CASSDTAGGTEAFF. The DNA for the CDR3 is TGTGCCAGCAGTGATACAGCGGGGGGCACTGAAGCTTTCTTT.